This T cell receptor (beta chain) emerged from a study of identifying expanded T cells in peripheral blood. Findings and caveats of the study: Approximately 2-week clone count variance significantly increased as total template count grew. Roughly 1.2 clones differed between technical replicates, versus about 16 and 19 over time.

Germline CDR1 SQVTM, CDR2 ANQGSEA. CDR3 length: 12 amino acids. Trimming left V 6 bases short and J 6 bases short, with 15 bases between. TCRdb keeps only in-frame clones here, not all; method: immunoSEQ multiplex PCR. The table records 80,000 or so clones, 84% of them present only once. Concerning this clone itself: Its antigen is undetermined.

The TCR originated in a person aged 18-69 years in good health. The chain couples TRBV29-1 to TRBJ2-7; D might be TRBD2 (5 bases). Specimen: blood. CDR3 amino acids: CSVRPSSFEQYF. As DNA, the CDR3 is TGCAGCGTGAGGCCTAGCTCATTCGAGCAGTACTTC.